This T cell receptor (beta chain) was obtained from a study of vaccination effects on CD4 cells after COVID-19. General study findings and limits: Clones from infection and from vaccination both contracted markedly late after vaccination.

Of note for this clone: Its antigen is unidentified.

TCRdb's copy holds only in-frame clones and misses some; the assay was immunoSEQ multiplex PCR. The sample carries around 60,000 clones, about three quarters recorded once. CD4+ T cells specific for antigen were expanded with viral peptide pools by the ViraFEST assay before sequencing. Scientists isolated CD4+ T cells after a roughly ten-day culture period ended. Everyone in the study got two shots of either the BNT162b2 or mRNA-1273 vaccine. The CDR3 length is 13 residues. Germline CDR1 MNHEY, CDR2 SVGAGI. Trimming took 6 bases from V and 8 from J, leaving 16 bases between them. The chain couples TRBV6-5 to TRBJ1-1; D is uncertain. The origin of this receptor is a human donor who received a COVID-19 vaccine. Sequenced here: CD4+ T cells from PBMCs cultured with HCoV-229E spike peptides, sampled after COVID-19 vaccination. The chain's CDR3 is CASRSSDNFEAFF. The CDR3 nucleotides are TGTGCCAGCAGATCGTCTGACAATTTCGAAGCTTTCTTT.